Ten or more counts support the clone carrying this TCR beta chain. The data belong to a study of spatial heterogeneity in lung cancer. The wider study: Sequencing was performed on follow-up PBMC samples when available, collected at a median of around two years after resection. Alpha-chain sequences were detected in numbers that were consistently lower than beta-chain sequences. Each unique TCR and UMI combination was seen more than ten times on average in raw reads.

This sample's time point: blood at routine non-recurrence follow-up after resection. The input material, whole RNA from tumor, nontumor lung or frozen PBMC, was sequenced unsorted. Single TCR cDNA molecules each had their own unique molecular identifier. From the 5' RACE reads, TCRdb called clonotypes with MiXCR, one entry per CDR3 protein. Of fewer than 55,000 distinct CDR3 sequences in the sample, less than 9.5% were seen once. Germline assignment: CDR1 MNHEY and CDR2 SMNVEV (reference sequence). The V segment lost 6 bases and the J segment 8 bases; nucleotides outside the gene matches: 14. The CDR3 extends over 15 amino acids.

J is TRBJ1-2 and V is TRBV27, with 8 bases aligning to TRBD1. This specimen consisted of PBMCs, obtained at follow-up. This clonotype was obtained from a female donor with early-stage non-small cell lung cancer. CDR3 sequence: CASSPAVPGGMGYTF. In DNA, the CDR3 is TGTGCCAGCAGCCCCGCAGTGCCAGGGGGCATGGGCTACACCTTC.